This T cell receptor (beta chain) was profiled in a study of human T cells and chemical hapten exposure. Concerning this clonotype: Its antigen is unknown.

Study-level points and caveats: Expanded TCRs clustered into significantly more large CDR3 similarity groups than controls, the analysis revealed.

It was the library that attached unique molecular identifiers to individual cDNA molecules. TCRdb re-derived calls from the RACE reads in MiXCR, one entry per CDR3 protein. The sample holds roughly 190,000 distinct CDR3 sequences, about a fifth seen once. CDR3 size: 15 residues. In germline, CDR1 is DFQATT, CDR2 SNEGSKA (reference sequence). V lost 3 bases and J 5 bases, leaving 16 bases between the germline ends. The time point here: patch test 1, 2 weeks after DPC sensitization. Treatment denoted: therapeutic diphenylcyclopropenone sensitization with weekly scalp DPC. Alopecia patients between 18 and 70 years old and suitable for DPC were used as donors.

This sequence originates from a woman aged 50 to 65 with alopecia areata. Some clones in this sample may be carry-over from other donors' samples. The sample consisted of whole blood, taken in connection with sensitization to the hapten diphenylcyclopropenone (DPC). The chain combines TRBV20-1 with TRBJ2-2; D may be TRBD2 (5 bases). In DNA form, the CDR3 reads TGCAGTGCTAGTATTGTCCAGGCGGGTACCGGGGAGCTGTTTTTT. Its translation is CSASIVQAGTGELFF.